The rows below give T cell receptor beta chains drawn from one sample of a study of tumor and adjacent non-tumor tissue in lung cancer. Via MiXCR, TCRdb re-called the multiplex PCR reads, giving one row per CDR3 protein. The profile shows roughly 67,000 distinct CDR3 sequences, roughly three fifths of them singletons. The sequenced sample consisted of lung tumor tissue. The receptors come from a man between 50 and 59 years old with non-small cell lung cancer. CDR3s include the opening cysteine and the closing phenylalanine or tryptophan. Each record gives: V gene, J gene, clone size, D gene, CDR3 DNA, CDR3 protein. The D gene is left open where the match is weak. Rows may omit the clone size; those that give it use once, few, many or a size class.

v_call: TRBV10-3; j_call: TRBJ2-3; clone_size: .; d_call: TRBD2; cdr3_nt: TGCGCCATCGGACTAGCGGTGGGCACGGATACGCAGTATTTT; cdr3_aa: CAIGLAVGTDTQYF
v_call: TRBV6-5; j_call: TRBJ1-1; clone_size: .; d_call: .; cdr3_nt: TGTGCCGGCCGGGATGCGAACACTGAAACTTTCTTT; cdr3_aa: CAGRDANTETFF
v_call: TRBV11-3; j_call: TRBJ2-1; clone_size: .; d_call: TRBD2; cdr3_nt: TGTGCCGGTAGCGCCAGAGGGACTAGCGGGAGAGATGAGCAGTTCTTC; cdr3_aa: CAGSARGTSGRDEQFF
v_call: TRBV11-2; j_call: TRBJ2-3; clone_size: .; d_call: .; cdr3_nt: TGTGCCAGCAGCCCTACAGACGCGCAGTGTTTT; cdr3_aa: CASSPTDAQCF
v_call: TRBV5-5; j_call: TRBJ2-1; clone_size: .; d_call: .; cdr3_nt: TGTGCCAGCAACGACAGTGGGCAGTTCTTC; cdr3_aa: CASNDSGQFF
v_call: TRBV5-4; j_call: TRBJ2-7; clone_size: few; d_call: .; cdr3_nt: TGTGCCAGCAGTGCGAACTCCTACGGGCAGTACTTC; cdr3_aa: CASSANSYGQYF
v_call: TRBV5-1; j_call: TRBJ2-1; clone_size: .; d_call: TRBD1; cdr3_nt: TGCGCCAGCAGCGAAAACAGGGGAACCGCCTACAATGAGCAGTTCTTC; cdr3_aa: CASSENRGTAYNEQFF
v_call: TRBV6-6; j_call: TRBJ1-5; clone_size: .; d_call: TRBD1; cdr3_nt: TGTGCCAGTAAAGACAGGGCCAGGGGCAATCAGTCCCAGCATTTT; cdr3_aa: CASKDRARGNQSQHF
v_call: TRBV5-1; j_call: TRBJ2-5; clone_size: many; d_call: .; cdr3_nt: TGCGCCAGCAGCTTACCTGGGGAGACCCAGTACTTC; cdr3_aa: CASSLPGETQYF
v_call: TRBV11-3; j_call: TRBJ2-1; clone_size: .; d_call: TRBD2; cdr3_nt: TGTGCCAGCAGCATAGCGGGCAATGCTGTCAATGAGCAGTTCTTC; cdr3_aa: CASSIAGNAVNEQFF
v_call: TRBV11-3; j_call: TRBJ2-1; clone_size: few; d_call: .; cdr3_nt: TGTGCCAACAGTCTAGCAGGCCAGGCTGTCAATGAGCAGTTCTTC; cdr3_aa: CANSLAGQAVNEQFF
v_call: TRBV14; j_call: TRBJ2-3; clone_size: .; d_call: .; cdr3_nt: TGTGCCAGCAGCCAAGAGATCATAGATACGCAATATTTT; cdr3_aa: CASSQEIIDTQYF
v_call: TRBV7-9; j_call: TRBJ2-7; clone_size: .; d_call: TRBD1; cdr3_nt: TGTGCCAGCAGCCGGGACAGAGGTTACGAGCTGTACTTC; cdr3_aa: CASSRDRGYELYF
v_call: TRBV5-6; j_call: TRBJ2-7; clone_size: .; d_call: .; cdr3_nt: TGTGCCAGCAGCTCACTCACTGAGGAGTACTTC; cdr3_aa: CASSSLTEEYF
v_call: TRBV29-1; j_call: TRBJ2-6; clone_size: many; d_call: TRBD1; cdr3_nt: TGCAGCGTTGACGCCTCTACAGGGGGCGCTGGGGCCAACGTCCTGACTTTC; cdr3_aa: CSVDASTGGAGANVLTF
v_call: TRBV5-8; j_call: TRBJ2-7; clone_size: .; d_call: .; cdr3_nt: TGTGCCAGGAGCATTAGTGGGAGCTCCTACGAGCAATACTTC; cdr3_aa: CARSISGSSYEQYF
v_call: TRBV28; j_call: TRBJ1-2; clone_size: .; d_call: .; cdr3_nt: TGTGCCAGCAGGCAAACAGGTGTTGGGAACTATGGCTACACCTTC; cdr3_aa: CASRQTGVGNYGYTF
v_call: TRBV6-5; j_call: TRBJ2-7; clone_size: .; d_call: TRBD2; cdr3_nt: TGTGCCAGCAGTTACCGACCGGGACTAGCTTCCTACGATCAGTACTTC; cdr3_aa: CASSYRPGLASYDQYF
v_call: TRBV11-2; j_call: TRBJ2-5; clone_size: .; d_call: .; cdr3_nt: TGTGCCAGCAACTCCACCTGCGGGGTAGCAGAGACCCGGTACTTC; cdr3_aa: CASNSTCGVAETRYF
v_call: TRBV10-1; j_call: TRBJ2-2; clone_size: many; d_call: .; cdr3_nt: TGCGCCAGCAGTCACAGGGTTGCCGGGGAGCTGTTTTTT; cdr3_aa: CASSHRVAGELFF
v_call: TRBV7-9; j_call: TRBJ2-7; clone_size: .; d_call: TRBD2; cdr3_nt: TGTGCCAGCCGCCTTTGGCGGGAGTATTCCGCCGAGCAGTACTTC; cdr3_aa: CASRLWREYSAEQYF
v_call: TRBV7-9; j_call: TRBJ1-1; clone_size: .; d_call: TRBD1; cdr3_nt: TGTGTCAGAAGCCCAGGGGGCAGCGAAGCTTTCTTT; cdr3_aa: CVRSPGGSEAFF
v_call: TRBV28; j_call: TRBJ2-7; clone_size: many; d_call: .; cdr3_nt: TGTGCCAGCAGTTTGGGGACGGATAGAGACGAGCAGTACTTC; cdr3_aa: CASSLGTDRDEQYF
v_call: TRBV6-2/TRBV6-3; j_call: TRBJ2-7; clone_size: many; d_call: .; cdr3_nt: TGTGCCAGCAGGAGTACGTTGGCAGGACACGAGCAGTACTTC; cdr3_aa: CASRSTLAGHEQYF
v_call: TRBV5-1; j_call: TRBJ1-5; clone_size: many; d_call: TRBD1; cdr3_nt: TGCGCCAGCAGCTGGACAGGGGAAGGCAATCAGCCCCAGCATTTT; cdr3_aa: CASSWTGEGNQPQHF
v_call: TRBV7-2; j_call: TRBJ2-3; clone_size: .; d_call: .; cdr3_nt: TGTGCCAGCAGCCGTCTCCACGTCACTAGCAGGAGTTCGGGAGATACGCAGTATTTT; cdr3_aa: CASSRLHVTSRSSGDTQYF
v_call: TRBV10-3; j_call: TRBJ2-3; clone_size: large; d_call: TRBD1; cdr3_nt: TGTGCCATCCTGGACAGGGTCACAGATACGCAGTATTTT; cdr3_aa: CAILDRVTDTQYF
v_call: TRBV29-1; j_call: TRBJ1-1; clone_size: .; d_call: .; cdr3_nt: TGCAGCGTTGATCAGTGGGGGAACACTGTAGCTTTCTTC; cdr3_aa: CSVDQWGNTVAFF